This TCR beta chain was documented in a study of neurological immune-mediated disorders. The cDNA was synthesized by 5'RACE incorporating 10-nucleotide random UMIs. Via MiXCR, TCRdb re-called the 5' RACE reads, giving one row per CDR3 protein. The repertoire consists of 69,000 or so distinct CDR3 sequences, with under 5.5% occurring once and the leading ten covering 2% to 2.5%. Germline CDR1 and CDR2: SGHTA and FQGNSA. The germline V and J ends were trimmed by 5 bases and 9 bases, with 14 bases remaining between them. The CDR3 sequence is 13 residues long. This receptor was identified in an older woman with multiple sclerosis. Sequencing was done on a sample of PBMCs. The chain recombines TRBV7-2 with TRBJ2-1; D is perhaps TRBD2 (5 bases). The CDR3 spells CASSRSSSGEQFF. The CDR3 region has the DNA TGTGCCAGCAGCCGCTCTAGCAGCGGTGAGCAGTTCTTC.